This T cell receptor beta chain was retrieved from a study of PD-L1 blockade in urothelial cancer. Across the study: Bladder-origin urothelial cancer in males described about 85% of the 29 patients.

Spiked synthetic TCR analogs estimated absolute template abundance per PCR. Only in-frame clones appear in the TCRdb table, and some are missing; sequencing was by immunoSEQ multiplex PCR. The table includes around 68,000 clones, over 75% detected once. With regard to this clone: It may be a read error: a sequence one base away is much more abundant.

Time point indicated: pretreatment peripheral blood. Patient sample counts ranged from 1 to 8, pretreatment and on-treatment. V lost 4 bases and J 0 bases, leaving 5 bases between the germline ends. The CDR3 consists of 13 residues. The germline V gene encodes CDR1 SGHNT and CDR2 YYREEE (reference sequence). The source material was PBMCs, sampled around atezolizumab (anti-PD-L1) treatment. The chain employs TRBV5-4 and TRBJ1-3; D call uncertain. The TCR comes from a man between 65 and 80 years old with urothelial cancer. The CDR3 sequence is CASSPSSGNTIYF. CDR3 DNA: TGTGCCAGCAGCCCTAGCTCTGGAAACACCATATATTTT.